This T cell receptor (beta chain) is drawn from a study of blood T cells in healthy people across ages. Germline assignment: CDR1 ENHRY and CDR2 SYGVKD. The CDR3 runs 16 residues. Trimming took 6 bases from V and 2 from J; bases not matched to a gene: 4. Primers used in a second PCR of roughly 6 to 12 cycles were a sample-barcoded 5' primer and a J-beta primer mix. TCRdb independently ran MiXCR on the 5' RACE reads; one entry per CDR3 protein. The data hold 580,000 or so distinct CDR3 sequences, with less than 60% observed a single time. This clonotype was detected once. The gene calls are TRBV10-3 and TRBJ2-3, with 14 bases aligning to TRBD2. The receptor comes from an elderly man in good health. Sequenced input: blood. The CDR3 nucleotides are TGTGCCATCAGACGACTAGCGGGAGGGCCCACAGATACGCAGTATTTT. It translates to CAIRRLAGGPTDTQYF.